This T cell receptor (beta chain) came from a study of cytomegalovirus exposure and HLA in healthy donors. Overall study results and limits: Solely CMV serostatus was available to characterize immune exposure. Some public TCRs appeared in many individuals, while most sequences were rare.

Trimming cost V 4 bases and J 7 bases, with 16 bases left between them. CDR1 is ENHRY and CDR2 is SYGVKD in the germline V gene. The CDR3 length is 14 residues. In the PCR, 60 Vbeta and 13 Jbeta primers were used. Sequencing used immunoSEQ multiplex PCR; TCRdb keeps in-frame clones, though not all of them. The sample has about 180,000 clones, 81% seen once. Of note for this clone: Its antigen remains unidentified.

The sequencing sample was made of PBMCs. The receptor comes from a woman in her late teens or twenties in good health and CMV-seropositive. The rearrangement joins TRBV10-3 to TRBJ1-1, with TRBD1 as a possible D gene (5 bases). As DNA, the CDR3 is TGTGCCATCAGTGTGGCAGGGACTGGGAATGAAGCTTTCTTT. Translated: CAISVAGTGNEAFF.